This passage covers 23 T cell receptor beta chains from one sample sequenced in a study of a mutant IDH1 vaccine in newly diagnosed glioma. No antigen has been identified for these receptors. The protocol was immunoSEQ multiplex PCR, while the TCRdb copy is restricted to in-frame clones and leaves out a portion. The table records about 33,000 clones, approximately 83% of them present only once. As for time point: week 5, during vaccination. Every single dose of the vaccine, 300 ug of mutant IDH1 20-mer peptide, came with topical imiquimod. Sequenced here: PBMCs, sampled from a glioma patient whose treatment included an IDH1 peptide vaccine. These receptors all come from a young man with glioma.

The chain combines TRBV5-4 with TRBJ2-1, with TRBD1 matching 10 bases. Germline V lookup: CDR1 SGHNT, CDR2 YYREEE (reference sequence). The CDR3 consists of 13 residues. The trim removed 4 bases at V and 6 bases at J, leaving 1 base unmatched. As DNA, the CDR3 is TGTGCCAGCAGCCGGACAGGGGGCAATGAGCAGTTCTTC. This translates into CASSRTGGNEQFF.

CDR3 loop: CASSGLHPPYLYGYTF. The CDR3 DNA is TGTGCCAGCAGCGGCTTACACCCCCCGTATCTCTATGGCTACACCTTC. This chain connects TRBV9 to TRBJ1-2; D is unresolved. V gave up 3 bases and J gave up 4 bases, with 19 bases separating them. This CDR3 is 16 amino acids long. The germline gives CDR1 SGDLS, CDR2 YYNGEE. The full variable domain, completed using reference TRBV9 and TRBJ1-2, is DSGVTQTPKHLITATGQRVTLRCSPRSGDLSVYWYQQSLDQGLQFLIQYYNGEERAKGNILERFSAQQFPDLHSELNLSSLELGDSALYFCASSGLHPPYLYGYTFGSGTRLTVV.

There are a few counts of this clone. The chain has TRBV18 and TRBJ1-1, with a tentative D call TRBD1 (5 bases). CDR1 and CDR2 from the germline V gene are KGHSH and LQKENI. The CDR3 totals 13 residues. V lost 6 bases to trimming and J lost 1 base, with 9 bases between them. The CDR3 reads CASSWDGNTEAFF. The DNA of the CDR3 is TGTGCCAGCTCTTGGGACGGGAACACTGAAGCTTTCTTT.

The chain is built from TRBV6-7 and TRBJ1-3; 11 nucleotides align to TRBD1. TRBV6-7 is an open reading frame, and its role is uncertain. Trimming cost V 4 bases and J 1 base; bases outside gene matches: 3. The CDR3 is 16 residues long. The CDR3 sequence is CASSWGQGGSGNTIYF. DNA of the CDR3: TGTGCCAGCAGTTGGGGACAGGGGGGTTCTGGAAACACCATATATTTT.

This sequence joins TRBV5-1 and TRBJ1-2; D may be TRBD1 (6 bases). CDR3 length: 13 amino acids. The germline CDR1 and CDR2 sequences are SGHRS and YFSETQ. V lost 0 bases and J 6 bases, leaving 9 bases between the germline ends. The CDR3 DNA sequence: TGCGCCAGCAGCTTGGTGGCAGGGGATGGCTACACCTTC. Translation gives CASSLVAGDGYTF.

In this sample, this clone turned up once. V usage is TRBV11-2 and J usage is TRBJ2-3; no definite D call. CDR1 SGHAT and CDR2 FQNNGV come from the germline V gene. Trimming stripped 0 bases from V and 0 bases from J, with 7 bases between. The CDR3 sequence is 15 residues long. The CDR3 coding sequence is TGTGCCAGCAGCTTAGATCTTACTAGCACAGATACGCAGTATTTT. The encoded protein is CASSLDLTSTDTQYF.

V is TRBV4-1 and J is TRBJ2-1; D remains ambiguous. Germline CDR1 is MGHRA and CDR2 is YSYEKL. This CDR3 comprises 15 residues. The V end was cut by 1 base, the J end by 0 bases, with 7 bases between. CDR3 loop: CASSQAGSSYNEQFF. The CDR3 DNA reads as TGCGCCAGCAGCCAAGCCGGAAGCTCCTACAATGAGCAGTTCTTC.

In this sample, this clone turned up a few times. V is TRBV27 and J is TRBJ2-7; D possibly corresponds to TRBD2 (5 bases). V shed 5 bases and J shed 1 base, with 12 bases lying between them. This CDR3 region has 14 residues. From germline, CDR1 is MNHEY and CDR2 SMNVEV (reference sequence). CDR3 nucleotides: TGTGCCAGCAGTCTCCGGGATACTTCCTACGAGCAGTACTTC. This gives the protein CASSLRDTSYEQYF.

Here the CDR3 reads CASSLAGTNYEQYF. CDR3 DNA sequence: TGTGCCAGCAGCTTGGCAGGTACTAACTACGAGCAGTACTTC. The V gene is TRBV5-8, the J gene TRBJ2-7; D remains unclear. The CDR3 has 14 amino acids. Per germline, CDR1 SGHTS and CDR2 YDEGEE. The V end lost 0 bases, the J end lost 3 bases, and 10 bases lay between the germline ends.

The V and J genes are TRBV13 and TRBJ2-1, with a weak D call TRBD2 (5 bases). Germline values: CDR1 PRHDT, CDR2 FYEKMQ (reference sequence). The V gene lost 1 base and the J gene lost 8 bases, with 15 bases spanning the gap. The CDR3 sequence is 15 residues long. The chain's CDR3 is CASSLERVPVHEQFF. The CDR3 bases are TGTGCCAGCAGCTTAGAGAGGGTACCAGTACATGAGCAGTTCTTC.

V usage is TRBV5-6 and J usage is TRBJ2-2; TRBD1 aligns across 8 bases. The ends lost 0 bases at V and 4 bases at J; junction bases unmatched: 5. CDR3 length: 16 residues. CDR1 is SGHDT, CDR2 YYEEEE, per germline. CDR3 in DNA: TGTGCCAGCAGCTTGGCCAGGGGGCGCGGCACCGGGGAGCTGTTTTTT. Translated: CASSLARGRGTGELFF.

The J gene is TRBJ1-2, the V gene TRBV9; 12 positions match TRBD1. This CDR3 is 16 amino acids long. Looked up from germline, CDR1 is SGDLS and CDR2 is YYNGEE. Unmatched junction bases numbered 5, after V lost 0 bases and J lost 5 bases. The CDR3 sequence: CASSVAPGQGAYGYTF. Written as DNA, the CDR3 is TGTGCCAGCAGCGTAGCTCCGGGACAGGGGGCGTATGGCTACACCTTC.

This clone was detected only once. The chain couples TRBV23-1 to TRBJ1-4; 8 bases are shared with TRBD1. Being an ORF, TRBV23-1 has a function that is uncertain. The CDR3 consists of 18 residues. V trimming: 4 bases; J trimming: 7 bases; junction bases outside the gene matches: 17. In nucleotides, the CDR3 is TGCGCCAGCAGTCCCCAAAACGACAGGGGAGTAGGGCGTGAAAAACTGTTTTTT. Its translation: CASSPQNDRGVGREKLFF.

V usage is TRBV6-6 and J usage is TRBJ1-5, with 10 nucleotides matching TRBD1. The germline CDR1 and CDR2 sequences are MNHNY and SVGAGI (reference sequence). The CDR3 contains 15 residues. The J segment lost 7 bases and the V segment lost 7 bases, leaving 10 bases of the junction unmatched. The DNA for the CDR3 is TGTGCCAGCACACCGACAGGGGGCGTAGACCAGCCCCAGCATTTT. It is translated as CASTPTGGVDQPQHF.

The chain uses TRBV29-1 and TRBJ2-7, with D perhaps assigned TRBD1 or TRBD2 (5 bases each). Per the germline V gene, CDR1 is SQVTM and CDR2 is ANQGSEA. V lost 4 bases and J 6 bases, leaving 16 bases between the germline ends. This CDR3 contains 13 residues. This CDR3 reads CSVGQSGQAEQYF. The CDR3 coding sequence is TGCAGCGTTGGACAATCGGGGCAAGCCGAGCAGTACTTC.

The chain carries TRBV7-2 and TRBJ1-2, with TRBD1 matching 9 bases. Looked up from germline, CDR1 is SGHTA and CDR2 is FQGNSA. The CDR3 loop spans 14 amino acids. With 6 bases clipped from V and 8 bases from J, the junction kept 10 bases outside the gene matches. The CDR3: CASSISQGQGGYTF. In DNA, the CDR3 is TGTGCCAGCAGTATCTCGCAGGGACAGGGCGGCTACACCTTC.

J is TRBJ1-5 and V is TRBV28; D is unresolved. CDR1 is MDHEN and CDR2 is SYDVKM in the germline V gene. Trimming shortened V by 10 bases and J by 0 bases, and 13 bases separated the two germline ends. The CDR3 extends over 14 amino acids. CDR3 coding DNA: TGTGCCATCAGCCCTCCGAGTAGCAATCAGCCCCAGCATTTT. Residues: CAISPPSSNQPQHF.

The chain employs TRBV4-2 and TRBJ1-2, with D tentatively TRBD1 (6 bases). The CDR3 is made up of 15 amino acids. Trimming pared 0 bases from V and 4 bases from J, leaving 12 bases between. Germline lookup yields CDR1 LGHNA and CDR2 YNFKEQ. This CDR3 is CASSQDGTRGYGYTF. CDR3 DNA sequence: TGTGCCAGCAGCCAAGACGGGACAAGGGGCTATGGCTACACCTTC.

V usage is TRBV30 and J usage is TRBJ2-7, with 8 bases that match TRBD2. This CDR3 region has 14 residues. Per germline, CDR1 GTSNPN and CDR2 SVGIG (reference sequence). The V segment lost 4 bases and the J segment 5 bases; nucleotides outside the gene matches: 10. CDR3 nucleotide sequence: TGTGCCTGGACTCCCCGGGGGGGCCGGCACGAGCAGTACTTC. Translated, it gives CAWTPRGGRHEQYF.

This rearrangement joins TRBV2 to TRBJ2-7, with D unclear. The CDR3 runs 14 residues. The V end lost 3 bases, the J end lost 2 bases, and 11 bases lay between the germline ends. Looked up from germline, CDR1 is SNHLY and CDR2 is FYNNEI. In DNA form, the CDR3 reads TGTGCCAGCAGTGACGATGCAGGTACCTACGAGCAGTACTTC. Translated, it gives CASSDDAGTYEQYF.

This clone was observed a handful of times. The genes are TRBV18 and TRBJ1-1, with 7 bases fitting TRBD1. Germline values: CDR1 KGHSH, CDR2 LQKENI. The V segment lost 4 bases and the J segment 0 bases; nucleotides outside the gene matches: 5. CDR3 length equals 15 residues. DNA for the CDR3: TGTGCCAGCTCACAACAACAGGGGATGAACACTGAAGCTTTCTTT. Its translation is CASSQQQGMNTEAFF.

V gene TRBV5-4 combines with J gene TRBJ2-2, with 11 bases that match TRBD1. The trim removed 4 bases at V and 5 bases at J, leaving 7 bases unmatched. From germline, CDR1 is SGHNT and CDR2 YYREEE (reference sequence). This CDR3 has 16 residues. The CDR3 DNA reads as TGTGCCAGCAGCAGATCCGGGACAGGGGGTACCGGGGAGCTGTTTTTT. Translating it yields CASSRSGTGGTGELFF.

This chain connects TRBV30 to TRBJ1-1; 7 nucleotides align to TRBD1. Losses at the gene ends were 3 bases for V and 6 bases for J; bases not matched to a gene: 10. Germline V gene lookup returns CDR1 GTSNPN and CDR2 SVGIG (reference sequence). The CDR3 is 14 residues long. CDR3 residues: CAWSPHRGRAEAFF. In DNA, the CDR3 is TGTGCCTGGAGCCCGCACAGGGGAAGAGCTGAAGCTTTCTTT.